This note documents a single T cell receptor beta chain sequence. With 3 bases removed from V and 8 bases from J, the gap between germline ends came to 22 bases. The CDR3 length is 15 residues. Germline CDR1 is DFQATT and CDR2 is SNEGSKA (reference sequence). Profiling relied on immunoSEQ multiplex PCR, and the TCRdb table lists in-frame clones only, not all of them. The sample carries some 160,000 clones, approximately 94% recorded once. The data originate from a study of control samples from healthy donors and cancer patients. The V gene is TRBV20-1, the J gene TRBJ1-2, with a tentative D call TRBD1 (6 bases). Sequencing was performed on blood. The clonotype was recovered from a woman aged 35 to 49 in good health. This CDR3 is CSASNPDRSLRGYTF. The CDR3 DNA reads TGCAGTGCTAGTAACCCAGACAGGTCGTTGAGAGGCTACACCTTC.